These 28 T cell receptor beta chains were sequenced from one sample in a study of T cells after yellow fever vaccination. TCRdb fed the 5' RACE reads into MiXCR, producing one record per CDR3 protein. The sample lists about 500,000 distinct CDR3 sequences; less than 20% were seen once. The sequencing used PBMCs, collected around 5 days after the first yellow fever vaccination. These receptors all come from a man between 18 and 35 years old who received the YFV17D yellow fever vaccine.

This clonotype occurred many times. The chain recombines TRBV12-3 or TRBV12-4 with TRBJ2-3; possible D gene TRBD2, 7 bases. Between the trimmed V and J ends, which lost 6 bases and 8 bases, there was a span of 12 bases. This CDR3 has 12 residues. CDR3 in DNA: TGTGCCAGCAGCCAGGGGAGGGGTACGCAGTATTTT. Translated, it gives CASSQGRGTQYF.

This clonotype was observed a handful of times. J is TRBJ2-7 and V is TRBV18; 7 positions match TRBD1. Germline loops: CDR1 KGHSH, CDR2 LQKENI. V shed 6 bases and J 0 bases; nucleotides not matched to a gene: 8. The CDR3 is made up of 15 amino acids. The CDR3 protein is CASSPSGQVSYEQYF. The CDR3 DNA sequence: TGTGCCAGCTCGCCCTCAGGACAGGTCTCCTACGAGCAGTACTTC.

As to this clonotype: Given a much more abundant clone one base away, this may be a read error. The V gene is TRBV28, the J gene TRBJ2-2; D may be TRBD2 (5 bases). This CDR3 has 11 residues. Germline V gene lookup returns CDR1 MDHEN and CDR2 SYDVKM. The CDR3 reads CASSSPGDLFF. The CDR3 DNA is TGTGCCAGCAGTTCCCCCGGGGATCTGTTTTTT.

This clonotype was found many times. The chain joins TRBV4-2 to TRBJ2-2; D is uncertain. Germline CDR1 LGHNA, CDR2 YNFKEQ. The CDR3 is 13 amino acids. Trimming cost V 0 bases and J 6 bases, with 5 bases left between them. The CDR3 protein is CASSQDRPGELFF. The CDR3 DNA reads as TGTGCCAGCAGCCAAGACAGGCCCGGGGAGCTGTTTTTT.

V usage is TRBV6-5 and J usage is TRBJ2-1; D may be TRBD1 or TRBD2 (5 bases each). The germline V and J ends were trimmed by 1 base and 0 bases, with 10 bases remaining between them. The germline V gene encodes CDR1 MNHEY and CDR2 SVGAGI. The length of the CDR3 is 16 residues. CDR3 amino acids: CASSYWDGRSYNEQFF. The CDR3 DNA follows: TGTGCCAGCAGTTACTGGGACGGTCGCTCCTACAATGAGCAGTTCTTC.

This clonotype was recorded many times. The chain uses TRBV6-2 or TRBV6-3 and TRBJ1-2; D gene ambiguous. Per the germline V gene, CDR1 is MNHEY and CDR2 is SVGEGT. The CDR3 extends over 11 amino acids. V lost 4 bases and J 5 bases, leaving 5 bases between the germline ends. CDR3 in amino acids: CASSSEYGYTF. The CDR3 DNA follows: TGTGCCAGCAGTTCAGAATATGGCTACACCTTC.

This clonotype was counted a few times. V usage is TRBV6-5 and J usage is TRBJ2-2; unclear D gene. Trimming shortened V by 5 bases and J by 6 bases, and 7 bases separated the two germline ends. Looked up from germline, CDR1 is MNHEY and CDR2 is SVGAGI. The CDR3 has 12 amino acids. Here the CDR3 DNA reads TGTGCCAGCAGTCCAACGCCCGGGGAGCTGTTTTTT. This sequence encodes CASSPTPGELFF.

This chain joins TRBV20-1 and TRBJ1-4, with 7 bases matching TRBD1. Germline V gene sequence: CDR1 DFQATT, CDR2 SNEGSKA (reference sequence). The CDR3 is made up of 14 amino acids. V gave up 5 bases and J gave up 6 bases; unmatched junction bases: 9. The CDR3: CSAYHRGFYEKLFF. CDR3 in DNA: TGCAGTGCTTATCACAGGGGATTTTATGAAAAACTGTTTTTT.

This clonotype has only a few counts. The CDR3 loop is CASSQAGRGGYNEQFF. CDR3 DNA: TGTGCCAGCAGCCAAGCGGGGCGGGGGGGGTACAATGAGCAGTTCTTC. This chain uses TRBV3-1 with TRBJ2-1; TRBD2 agrees at 9 bases. Germline values: CDR1 LGHDT, CDR2 YNNKEL (reference sequence). CDR3 length: 16 residues. V trimming: 1 base; J trimming: 4 bases; junction bases outside the gene matches: 5.

This rearrangement joins TRBV3-1 to TRBJ1-2; TRBD1 agrees at 8 bases. The CDR3 runs 14 residues. CDR1 is LGHDT, CDR2 YNNKEL, per germline (reference sequence). V was pared by 4 bases and J by 3 bases, with 4 bases of the junction left unmatched. For the CDR3, the DNA is TGTGCCAGCAGCCTACCGGGACAGGACTATGGCTACACCTTC. Translated, it gives CASSLPGQDYGYTF.

The sample holds a few counts of this clonotype. The rearrangement joins TRBV24-1 to TRBJ2-1; D call uncertain. Trimming removed 1 base at V and 0 bases at J, with 12 bases between. Germline CDR1 is KGHDR and CDR2 is SFDVKD. This CDR3 has 17 residues. In DNA form, the CDR3 reads TGTGCCACCAGTGATTTTGAAGCGCGTAGCTCCTACAATGAGCAGTTCTTC. It encodes CATSDFEARSSYNEQFF.

This clonotype was seen only a few times. The rearrangement links TRBV4-3 to TRBJ2-3, with 12 nucleotides matching TRBD2. CDR1 LGHNA and CDR2 YSLEER come from the germline V gene. The V and J ends lost 1 base and 6 bases, in that order; junction bases with no gene match: 8. The CDR3 has 17 amino acids. The CDR3 here is CASSQAPLAGGSDTQYF. Written as DNA, the CDR3 is TGCGCCAGCAGCCAAGCGCCACTAGCGGGGGGCTCGGATACGCAGTATTTT.

This clonotype was seen only a few times. The gene calls are TRBV29-1 and TRBJ2-3; D is perhaps TRBD1 or TRBD2 (5 bases each). Germline CDR1 is SQVTM and CDR2 is ANQGSEA. The CDR3 sequence is 13 residues long. V shed 7 bases and J shed 5 bases, with 16 bases lying between them. The CDR3, as DNA: TGCAGCGCCGGACTTAGCCAGGGAGATACGCAGTATTTT. Protein: CSAGLSQGDTQYF.

The CDR3 loop reads CASNRQGLFLNTEAFF. The CDR3 DNA follows: TGTGCCAGCAATCGACAGGGCCTATTCTTGAACACTGAAGCTTTCTTT. The chain employs TRBV12-3 or TRBV12-4 and TRBJ1-1; TRBD1 agrees at 7 bases. CDR3 length: 16 residues. V gave up 7 bases and J gave up 0 bases; unmatched junction bases: 11.

This clonotype appeared a few times. CDR3 sequence (DNA): TGCGCCAGCAGCCAAGGCAGGGATAACGAGCAGTACGTC. Protein sequence: CASSQGRDNEQYV. The J gene is TRBJ2-7, the V gene TRBV4-3; tentative D call: TRBD1 (5 bases). Germline values: CDR1 LGHNA, CDR2 YSLEER. This CDR3 is 13 amino acids long. The V end lost 1 base, the J end lost 5 bases, and 9 bases lay between the germline ends.

This clonotype was observed a handful of times. The V gene is TRBV18, the J gene TRBJ2-2; a weak D match, TRBD1 (5 bases). V dropped 1 base and J dropped 7 bases, with 10 bases sitting between them. There are 14 residues in the CDR3. Germline CDR1 is KGHSH and CDR2 is LQKENI. The CDR3: CASSPQGMDGELFF. The CDR3 DNA reads as TGTGCCAGCTCACCACAGGGGATGGACGGGGAGCTGTTTTTT. The variable domain in full, completed from reference TRBV18 and TRBJ2-2, reads NAGVMQNPRHLVRRRGQEARLRCSPMKGHSHVYWYRQLPEEGLKFMVYLQKENIIDESGMPKERFSAEFPKEGPSILRIQQVVRGDSAAYFCASSPQGMDGELFFGEGSRLTVL.

This clonotype was observed a handful of times. CDR3 region: CASSPLRTGIYEQYV. The CDR3 DNA sequence: TGTGCCAGCTCACCCCTGAGGACAGGGATCTACGAGCAGTACGTC. The chain recombines TRBV18 with TRBJ2-7; 8 bases agree with TRBD1. The CDR3 length is 15 residues. Trimming cost V 3 bases and J 3 bases; bases outside gene matches: 7. The V gene's germline CDR1 is KGHSH and CDR2 LQKENI.

The chain is built from TRBV5-5 and TRBJ1-4; D not certain. V shed 4 bases and J shed 5 bases, with 6 bases lying between them. Germline V gives CDR1 SGHKS, CDR2 YYEKEE (reference sequence). This CDR3 has 12 residues. In DNA form, the CDR3 reads TGTGCCAGCAGCACCAGGAATGAAAAACTGTTTTTT. It translates to CASSTRNEKLFF.

This clonotype came up a few times. V and J are TRBV19 and TRBJ2-3, with D possibly matching TRBD1 (5 bases). The germline CDR1 and CDR2 sequences are LNHDA and SQIVND (reference sequence). V was trimmed by 3 bases and J by 7 bases, leaving 14 bases between them. This CDR3 has 14 amino acids. CDR3 nucleotides: TGTGCCAGTAGTATCGCCTGGGGCGCATATACGCAGTATTTT. Amino acid sequence: CASSIAWGAYTQYF.

This clonotype was counted between two and nine times. The chain carries TRBV6-2 or TRBV6-3 and TRBJ1-1, with 8 bases identical to TRBD1. Germline values: CDR1 MNHEY, CDR2 SVGEGT. The V and J ends lost 8 bases and 6 bases, in that order; junction bases with no gene match: 8. This CDR3 is 13 amino acids long. The CDR3 is CASWDRRLPEAFF. The CDR3 DNA sequence: TGTGCCAGCTGGGACAGGAGGTTGCCTGAAGCTTTCTTT.

This clonotype was picked up many times. The V and J genes are TRBV28 and TRBJ1-4, with D perhaps matching TRBD1 (5 bases). CDR1 and CDR2 (germline): MDHEN, SYDVKM. V dropped 6 bases and J dropped 5 bases, with 10 bases sitting between them. The CDR3 runs 13 residues. The CDR3 spells CASSDRQNEKLFF. The DNA of the CDR3 is TGTGCCAGCAGCGATCGACAGAATGAAAAACTGTTTTTT.

This clonotype was found once. The rearrangement uses TRBV4-1 and TRBJ2-1, with D unclear. The CDR3 contains 12 residues. V was trimmed by 6 bases and J by 8 bases, leaving 11 bases between them. CDR1 and CDR2 from the germline V gene are MGHRA and YSYEKL. CDR3 DNA sequence: TGCGCCAGCAGTGACTTGGGCTATGAGCAGTTCTTC. As protein: CASSDLGYEQFF.

This clonotype was seen more than once but under ten times. The chain recombines TRBV7-3 with TRBJ2-3, with a weak D call TRBD2 (5 bases). Trimming took off 1 base at V and 7 bases at J, with 12 bases between the two ends. The CDR3 contains 14 residues. Germline V CDR1 and CDR2: SGHTA, FQGTGA. CDR3 nucleotides: TGTGCCAGCAGCTTAATAGGTTCGGGGAATACGCAGTATTTT. Amino acids: CASSLIGSGNTQYF.

The chain is built from TRBV4-1 and TRBJ1-4; weak D call: TRBD1 (6 bases). Germline loops: CDR1 MGHRA, CDR2 YSYEKL. Trimming cost V 2 bases and J 10 bases, with 23 bases left between them. This CDR3 contains 17 residues. Written as DNA, the CDR3 is TGCGCCAGCAGCCAAAATGGGGGGGCCCTGAAGGGGGTAAAACTGTTTTTT. Protein: CASSQNGGALKGVKLFF.

This clonotype was seen only a few times. V gene TRBV4-2 combines with J gene TRBJ2-7; D not resolved. The CDR3 loop spans 12 amino acids. The V end was cut by 1 base, the J end by 10 bases, with 11 bases between. Germline V gene data show CDR1 as LGHNA and CDR2 as YNFKEQ. In DNA form, the CDR3 reads TGTGCCAGCAGCCAAGTCCCCCTGGTTCAGTACTTC. The encoded protein is CASSQVPLVQYF.

This rearrangement joins TRBV19 to TRBJ2-1; the D gene is possibly TRBD2 (7 bases). The germline gives CDR1 LNHDA, CDR2 SQIVND (reference sequence). The V end lost 6 bases, the J end lost 5 bases, and 17 bases lay between the germline ends. CDR3 size: 15 residues. CDR3 sequence: CASSIGGLPNNEQFF. Written as DNA, the CDR3 is TGTGCCAGTAGCATCGGGGGGCTTCCAAACAATGAGCAGTTCTTC.

CDR3 coding DNA: TGTGCCAGCAGCCCCCGGGACAGGGAGACCTACGAGCAGTACGTC. Translation: CASSPRDRETYEQYV. The chain is built from TRBV7-9 and TRBJ2-7; 9 nucleotides match TRBD1. Germline V lookup: CDR1 SEHNR, CDR2 FQNEAQ (reference sequence). V was clipped by 5 bases and J by 2 bases; unmatched bases: 7. The CDR3 extends over 15 amino acids.

The chain uses TRBV6-2 or TRBV6-3 and TRBJ1-1; D unclear. The CDR3 extends over 15 amino acids. Germline V gene sequence: CDR1 MNHEY, CDR2 SVGEGT. Trimming left V 2 bases short and J 4 bases short, with 14 bases between. The CDR3 reads CASSYRPGGGTEAFF. Here the CDR3 DNA reads TGTGCCAGCAGTTACCGCCCGGGCGGAGGCACTGAAGCTTTCTTT.